This T cell receptor (beta chain) was observed in a study of blood T cells in healthy people across ages. Study-wide points: Diversity estimated from one million T cells was considered an underestimate. Greater diversity and more naive CD4+ cells were seen in long-lived donors than in aged donors.

This clonotype has at least ten counts. As yet, its antigen is unknown. The authors drew roughly 9.8 milliliters of peripheral blood from each donor. Primed by a sample-barcoded 5' primer and a J-beta primer mix, a second PCR proceeded for 7 to 11 cycles. TCRdb ran MiXCR on the 5' RACE reads and lists one entry per CDR3 protein. The data contain fewer than 750,000 distinct CDR3 sequences, around half of them singletons. Germline CDR1 SGHRS, CDR2 YFSETQ. This CDR3 is 15 amino acids long. Losses at the gene ends were 0 bases for V and 9 bases for J; bases not matched to a gene: 11. V and J are TRBV5-1 and TRBJ2-5; 7 positions match TRBD1. The sequenced material came from blood. The receptor was derived from an elderly man in good health. The CDR3 nucleotides are TGCGCCAGCAGCTTGGAAACTGCAGGGGGTTGGTCCCAGTACTTC. Protein: CASSLETAGGWSQYF. Looking up the rest from reference TRBV5-1 and TRBJ2-5 gives the full variable domain: KAGVTQTPRYLIKTRGQQVTLSCSPISGHRSVSWYQQTPGQGLQFLFEYFSETQRNKGNFPGRFSGRQFSNSRSEMNVSTLELGDSALYLCASSLETAGGWSQYFGPGTRLLVL.